The source of this T cell receptor (beta chain) is a study of tumor and adjacent non-tumor tissue in lung cancer. CDR3 length equals 13 residues. Looked up from germline, CDR1 is DFQATT and CDR2 is SNEGSKA (reference sequence). Study conclusions and caveats: Higher tumor TCR diversity was associated with shorter survival.

At least ten counts were recorded for this clonotype. Its antigen is still unknown. RNA was extracted from bulk tissue without any cell sorting. More than 3 cm separated this lung sample from the edge of the tumor. A modified ARM-PCR protocol with three rounds of nested PCR amplified TCRbeta. TCRdb independently ran MiXCR on the multiplex PCR reads; one entry per CDR3 protein. The table records some 47,000 distinct CDR3 sequences, roughly 62% of them present only once. The clonotype was recovered from a woman between 35 and 50 years old with non-small cell lung cancer. The chain combines TRBV20-1 with TRBJ2-7, with 12 bases fitting TRBD1. Sequencing used distant non-tumor lung tissue. The CDR3 region is CTSLGQGAREQYF. In nucleotides, the CDR3 is TGCACGTCCCTGGGACAGGGGGCGAGGGAGCAGTACTTC.